This passage covers 7 T cell receptor beta chains from one sample sequenced in a study of naive and memory T cell subsets (dated 2017 in TCRdb). The investigation overall reported the following: A few larger clonotypes were found in naive repertoires, especially CD8, and these larger clonotypes were possibly memory cells re-expressing CD45RA.

The library was obtained by UMI-ligation and nested PCR. Sequencer: Illumina MiSeq. An equimolar mix of two oligonucleotides covering both TRBC1 and TRBC2 was used as the beta constant-region primer. Four rounds of PCR, combining the SP2 primer with nested alpha and beta constant-region primers, were used to amplify the ligated cDNA. TCRdb trimmed public reads at Q25 via fastp, called clones via MiXCR and kept in-frame beta chains. Rows matching on CDR3 protein sequence are summarized as one entry with the most common DNA and genes. Counted in this sample were over 110,000 distinct CDR3 sequences; about 20% of them appeared once. The ten largest account for about 0.57% of the sample. Their antigens are not known. Material: naive CD8+ T cells from blood. The cell subset or site label corresponds to: naive T cells, CD45RA high CD27+. These receptors came from a human donor in good health.

This clonotype turned up a few times. V gene TRBV27 combines with J gene TRBJ2-1; unclear D gene. The germline V gene has CDR1 MNHEY and CDR2 SMNVEV (reference sequence). CDR3 length: 13 residues. V shed 5 bases and J shed 0 bases, with 5 bases lying between them. The CDR3 sequence is CASSPFSYNEQFF. In DNA form, the CDR3 reads TGTGCCAGCAGTCCATTCTCCTACAATGAGCAGTTCTTC.

The rearrangement uses TRBV6-5 and TRBJ1-5; the D gene is possibly TRBD1 (5 bases). The CDR3 length is 14 residues. Germline V gene sequence: CDR1 MNHEY, CDR2 SVGAGI. Deletions cut 0 bases from V and 2 bases from J, with 5 bases between. Written as DNA, the CDR3 is TGTGCCAGCAGTTACTCGACAGGCAATCAGCCCCAGCATTTT. Translating gives CASSYSTGNQPQHF.

This clonotype was counted between two and nine times. The chain joins TRBV29-1 to TRBJ2-7, with 10 bases that match TRBD2. Unmatched junction bases numbered 9, after V lost 5 bases and J lost 2 bases. The CDR3 consists of 15 residues. The germline V gene encodes CDR1 SQVTM and CDR2 ANQGSEA. The CDR3 loop is CSVSSSGTSAYEQYF. CDR3 in DNA: TGCAGCGTTTCTTCGTCCGGGACTAGCGCCTACGAGCAGTACTTC.

This clonotype has more than one count but fewer than ten. The chain is built from TRBV7-2 and TRBJ2-7; TRBD2 might be the D (6 bases). Germline CDR1 is SGHTA and CDR2 is FQGNSA. The CDR3 length is 14 residues. V lost 2 bases, J lost 3 bases, and 11 bases lay in between. CDR3 bases: TGTGCCAGCAGCTTACCGGGAGATGTCTACGAGCAGTACTTC. The encoded protein is CASSLPGDVYEQYF.

The chain is built from TRBV6-5 and TRBJ2-3; D is perhaps TRBD2 (5 bases). The CDR3 is made up of 13 amino acids. The V and J ends lost 0 bases and 8 bases respectively, with 9 bases between them. Looked up from germline, CDR1 is MNHEY and CDR2 is SVGAGI. CDR3 sequence (DNA): TGTGCCAGCAGTTACTCGGGAGAGGGTACGCAGTATTTT. Protein: CASSYSGEGTQYF.

The chain links TRBV7-9 to TRBJ2-7; 10 nucleotides agree with TRBD1. After removal of 3 bases from V and 5 bases from J, the junction contained 7 bases not matched to a gene. The CDR3 totals 15 residues. Germline CDR1 and CDR2: SEHNR and FQNEAQ (reference sequence). CDR3 coding DNA: TGTGCCAGCAGCTTCCCGGGACAGGGGACCGACGAGCAGTACTTC. Its translation is CASSFPGQGTDEQYF.

This sequence joins TRBV4-1 and TRBJ2-7, with D tentatively TRBD1 (6 bases). The CDR3 loop spans 16 amino acids. V was cut by 2 bases and J by 1 base, with 15 bases left in between. CDR1 and CDR2 (germline): MGHRA, YSYEKL. CDR3 sequence reads: CASSQLPGAPSYEQYF. CDR3 DNA: TGCGCCAGCAGCCAACTTCCAGGGGCCCCTTCCTACGAGCAGTACTTC.